This T cell receptor beta chain was captured in a study of T cell changes during pregnancy in multiple sclerosis (dated by TCRdb to about 2019). Some background on the complete study: Changes in the T cell repertoire over the course of pregnancy were examined in this study in women with multiple sclerosis.

A remark on this clone: Its antigen remains unidentified. Base qualities are not recorded, but no much larger clone differs from it by a single base.

Trimming costs V 8 bases and J 3 bases, and their ends lie 14 bases apart. The germline V gene supplies CDR1 ENHRY and CDR2 SYGVKD. The CDR3 measures 14 amino acids from cysteine to phenylalanine. The CDR3 DNA has 42 bases and is translated from base 1. The library came from the immunoSEQ multiplex PCR assay. Sourced from immuneACCESS, this table was stored by TCRdb with only in-frame sequences that have V and J called. A share of the clones is absent; for the studies checked, an unresolved V gene accounts for under half, and the remainder has no known explanation. In all, the sample holds around 40,000 clones, and about nine tenths of those were seen once. The ten largest make up 0.4% to 0.55% of the sample.

The source material was CD4+ T cells from peripheral blood mononuclear cells, sampled in the first trimester of pregnancy. The clonotype was recovered from a female donor in good health, enrolled as a control in a pregnancy study. The chain is encoded by TRBV10-3 joined to TRBJ2-1; TRBD2 might be the D gene, on 6 matching bases. The CDR3 here reads CAIGDLDNYNEQFF. The sequenced DNA is TGTGCCATCGGGGACTTGGACAACTACAATGAGCAGTTCTTC.